What follows are 4 T cell receptor beta chains derived from one specimen sequenced in a study of technical replicates of blood from a few donors. The method was immunoSEQ multiplex PCR; TCRdb's version includes in-frame clones alone and lacks a portion of them. The sample consists of tens of thousands of clones, under 95% of them appearing once. Sequencing input: T cells isolated from PBMCs. These receptors were obtained from a human donor in good health.

The chain carries TRBV27 and TRBJ2-1, with 11 bases matching TRBD2. This CDR3 is built from 15 residues. CDR1 is MNHEY, CDR2 SMNVEV, per germline (reference sequence). V was pared by 7 bases and J by 5 bases, with 7 bases of the junction left unmatched. For the CDR3, the DNA is TGTGCCAGCACCACCGGGACTAGCGGACACAATGAGCAGTTCTTC. Its protein is CASTTGTSGHNEQFF.

This chain links TRBV11-1 with TRBJ1-1; D ambiguous. Germline lookup yields CDR1 SGHAT and CDR2 FQDESV (reference sequence). V lost 4 bases, J lost 6 bases, and 15 bases lay in between. This CDR3 contains 14 residues. The CDR3 sequence: CASSSDEGAPEAFF. The CDR3 nucleotides read TGTGCCAGCAGCTCCGACGAGGGTGCCCCTGAAGCTTTCTTT.

The chain joins TRBV19 to TRBJ2-7; 10 bases fit TRBD1. J gave up 4 bases and V 5 bases, and 8 bases lay outside the gene matches. The CDR3 has 15 residues. Germline V gives CDR1 LNHDA, CDR2 SQIVND (reference sequence). The CDR3 DNA reads TGTGCCAGTAGTTCTGGACAGGGGGAGTGGTACGAGCAGTACTTC. Amino acid sequence: CASSSGQGEWYEQYF.

A few counts support this clone. The chain employs TRBV7-9 and TRBJ1-1; D call uncertain. This CDR3 comprises 11 residues. Per germline, CDR1 SEHNR and CDR2 FQNEAQ (reference sequence). The ends were cut back, 3 bases at V and 4 bases at J, with 3 bases in the middle. The CDR3 DNA follows: TGTGCCAGCAGCTTCGTCACTGAAGCTTTCTTT. This encodes CASSFVTEAFF. Looking up the rest from reference TRBV7-9 and TRBJ1-1 gives the full variable domain: DTGVSQNPRHKITKRGQNVTFRCDPISEHNRLYWYRQTLGQGPEFLTYFQNEAQLEKSRLLSDRFSAERPKGSFSTLEIQRTEQGDSAMYLCASSFVTEAFFGQGTRLTVV.